One and the same sample provided the 2 T cell receptor beta chains below, sequenced in a study of technical replicates of blood from several donors (dated 2017 in TCRdb). Library method: the immunoSEQ multiplex PCR assay. The table comes from immuneACCESS by way of TCRdb, which keeps in-frame sequences with V and J called. Part of the clones is missing from these tables; in studies checked, under half for an unresolved V gene and the rest for unknown reasons. The sample records around 80,000 clones, 98% of which are singletons. Approximately 0.15% of the sample goes to the ten largest clones. The source material was T cells isolated from PBMCs. The receptors derive from a human donor in good health.

The chain employs TRBV7-6 and TRBJ2-3, with TRBD2 identical over 7 bases. The CDR3 totals 17 residues. V lost 8 bases to trimming and J lost 3 bases; unmatched junction nucleotides: 17. Per germline, CDR1 SGHVS and CDR2 FNYEAQ. CDR3 DNA sequence: TGTGCCAGCGTTCGTTCGGCGGGAGAGGTGTGGACAGATACGCAGTATTTT. It is translated as CASVRSAGEVWTDTQYF. Combining the CDR3 with reference TRBV7-6 and TRBJ2-3 gives the whole variable domain GAGVSQSPRYKVTKRGQDVALRCDPISGHVSLYWYRQALGQGPEFLTYFNYEAQQDKSGLPNDRFSAERPEGSISTLTIQRTEQRDSAMYRCASVRSAGEVWTDTQYFGPGTRLTVL.

This chain uses TRBV27 with TRBJ2-7; D perhaps matches TRBD2 (7 bases). Trimming removed 6 bases at V and 3 bases at J, with 12 bases between. This CDR3 is 13 amino acids long. The germline V gene encodes CDR1 MNHEY and CDR2 SMNVEV (reference sequence). The CDR3 sequence is CASSAGEGYEQYF. The CDR3 nucleotides read TGTGCCAGCAGCGCAGGGGAGGGCTACGAGCAGTACTTC.